This T cell receptor beta chain was identified in a study of blood T cell repertoires in COVID-19. Whole-study context: Specimens from acute and convalescent COVID-19 originated in the United States, Italy and Spain.

V was pared by 8 bases and J by 6 bases, with 5 bases of the junction left unmatched. The CDR3 consists of 13 residues. CDR1 and CDR2 from the germline V gene are SGHTA and FQGNSA. Some clones are missing from TCRdb's copy, which holds only in-frame ones; the method was immunoSEQ multiplex PCR. Of under 200,000 clones listed, 84% were seen once; the top ten hold nearly 8%. The sample holds one count of this clone. This TCR was recovered from a woman in her forties or fifties who had recovered from COVID-19. This chain joins TRBV7-2 and TRBJ1-5, with 9 bases matching TRBD1. Sequenced: PBMCs or T cells enriched from blood (not recorded which). The CDR3 spells CASATGGGQPQHF. The CDR3 DNA sequence: TGTGCCAGCGCGACAGGGGGGGGTCAGCCCCAGCATTTT.